The source of this TCR beta chain is a study of shared clonotypes between healthy human individuals. Notes on this clone: No antigen is known for it.

The CDR3 has 17 residues. J gave up 1 base and V 5 bases, and 7 bases lay outside the gene matches. CDR1 is PRHDT and CDR2 is FYEKMQ in the germline V gene (reference sequence). Notes on the study in general: Relative to clonotypes present in all four donors, those not shared had lower generation probabilities. Among donors, sharing of clonotypes was expected to be affected by sequencing depth. It was only blood that was sampled, and tissue repertoires likely differ.

Assay execution took place at the deep level. Profiling relied on immunoSEQ multiplex PCR, and the TCRdb table lists in-frame clones only, not all of them. The sample lists around 2,000,000 clones, roughly 95% occurring once. Terminally differentiated effector memory CD45RA+ cells were excluded from the naive CD8 cells, which were CD45RO-negative and positively selected for CCR7. The chain joins TRBV13 to TRBJ2-3; 12 positions agree with TRBD2. This clonotype was obtained from a man between 18 and 35 years old in good health. The material sequenced was naive CD8+ T cells sorted from blood. This CDR3 is CASSPRLAGEGTDTQYF. CDR3 in DNA: TGTGCCAGCAGCCCGAGACTAGCGGGGGAAGGCACAGATACGCAGTATTTT.